This entry concerns a single TCR beta chain. Primers included in the PCR were 60 Vbeta and 13 Jbeta primers. Here immunoSEQ multiplex PCR was the method, and the copy in TCRdb shows in-frame clones only, minus some. The data hold approximately 210,000 clones, with 82% observed a single time. This CDR3 contains 13 residues. Trimming at V came to 3 bases and at J to 4 bases, leaving 5 bases not matched to a gene. The V gene's germline CDR1 is SQVTM and CDR2 ANQGSEA. The sample comes from a study of cytomegalovirus exposure and HLA in healthy donors. This chain uses TRBV29-1 with TRBJ2-7; 8 nucleotides align to TRBD1. This receptor was identified in a man in his forties in good health and CMV-seropositive. The sample comprised PBMCs. The CDR3 nucleotides are TGCAGCGTTGATTCAACAGGGGGTTACGAGCAGTACTTC. Translation: CSVDSTGGYEQYF.